This is a list of T cell receptor beta chains from one sample in a study of PD-L1 blockade in urothelial cancer. Sequencing used immunoSEQ multiplex PCR; TCRdb keeps in-frame clones, though not all of them. The table shows under 60,000 clones, with about 80% occurring only once. This specimen was PBMCs, taken around atezolizumab (anti-PD-L1) treatment. Receptor source: a man aged 70 or older with urothelial cancer. The CDR3 runs from the conserved cysteine through the conserved F or W. A D gene is named only where the DNA matches it firmly. Size values are once, few and many counts, or a class for expanded clones, and some rows have none.

13	TRBV7-3	.	TRBD1	TRBJ1-2	CASSLRQGHGYTF	TGTGCCAGCAGCTTAAGACAGGGGCATGGCTACACCTTC
15	TRBV28	.	.	TRBJ1-2	CASSISDIANYGYTF	TGTGCCAGCAGTATCTCGGACATTGCGAACTATGGCTACACCTTC
14	TRBV29-1	.	TRBD1	TRBJ2-7	CSVEGRDRVNEQYF	TGCAGCGTTGAAGGGCGGGACAGGGTCAACGAGCAGTACTTC
13	TRBV7-3	.	.	TRBJ2-7	CASSLAGDNEQYF	TGTGCCAGCAGCTTGGCGGGGGACAACGAGCAGTACTTC
15	TRBV18	.	.	TRBJ1-5	CASSPPSREGQPQHF	TGTGCCAGCTCACCACCATCCAGGGAAGGACAGCCCCAGCATTTT
14	TRBV4-3	.	.	TRBJ1-2	CASSQVLGRDGYTF	TGCGCCAGCAGCCAAGTCCTGGGCCGTGATGGCTACACCTTC
14	TRBV15	.	.	TRBJ2-4	CATSRDAEGNIQYF	TGTGCCACCAGCAGAGATGCAGAGGGAAACATTCAGTACTTC
16	TRBV6-5	.	TRBD1	TRBJ1-4	CASSYDLIGGGEKLFF	TGTGCCAGCAGTTACGATTTAATAGGGGGCGGTGAAAAACTGTTTTTT
14	TRBV29-1	once	TRBD2	TRBJ2-7	CSVGGLADYYEQYF	TGCAGCGTCGGGGGACTAGCGGACTACTACGAGCAGTACTTC
14	TRBV11-3	.	TRBD2	TRBJ2-1	CASSLGLAGNEQFF	TGTGCCAGCAGCTTGGGACTAGCGGGGAATGAGCAGTTCTTC
15	TRBV5-1	.	TRBD2	TRBJ2-1	CASSVGTSGRNEQFF	TGCGCCAGCAGCGTGGGGACTAGCGGGAGGAATGAGCAGTTCTTC
15	TRBV29-1	.	.	TRBJ2-1	CSVVGLTSSYNEQFF	TGCAGCGTTGTTGGGCTTACTAGCTCCTACAATGAGCAGTTCTTC
17	TRBV5-1	.	TRBD2	TRBJ2-1	CASSFVKTSGRADEQFF	TGCGCCAGCAGCTTCGTAAAGACTAGCGGGAGGGCAGATGAGCAGTTCTTC
14	TRBV27	.	.	TRBJ1-3	CASSLEGRANTIYF	TGTGCCAGCAGTTTAGAAGGGAGGGCGAACACCATATATTTT
14	TRBV19	.	.	TRBJ2-5	CASSITGQGSTQYF	TGTGCCAGTAGTATCACTGGTCAAGGGAGCACCCAGTACTTC
16	TRBV6-1	.	TRBD2	TRBJ2-1	CASSEEPREGGNEQFF	TGTGCCAGCAGTGAAGAACCCAGGGAGGGAGGCAATGAGCAGTTCTTC
12	TRBV7-2	.	.	TRBJ2-3	CASSSVADTQYF	TGTGCCAGCAGCTCCGTAGCAGATACGCAGTATTTT
12	TRBV7-3	.	TRBD1	TRBJ2-1	CASSLSGQEQFF	TGTGCCAGCAGCTTATCGGGACAGGAGCAGTTCTTC
15	TRBV2	.	.	TRBJ1-1	CASSEHSDGAGEAFF	TGTGCCAGCAGTGAACATTCCGATGGGGCCGGTGAAGCTTTCTTT
20	TRBV9	.	.	TRBJ2-3	CASSVHRGGKGERSTDTQYF	TGTGCCAGCAGCGTCCACAGGGGGGGGAAAGGGGAAAGGAGCACAGATACGCAGTATTTT
12	TRBV5-6	.	.	TRBJ1-2	CASSRGQFGYTF	TGTGCCAGCAGCCGAGGACAGTTCGGCTACACCTTC
15	TRBV5-1	.	TRBD2	TRBJ2-7	CASSRGLAGGQEQYF	TGCGCCAGCAGCCGAGGGCTAGCGGGAGGGCAGGAGCAGTACTTC
13	TRBV18	.	.	TRBJ1-4	CASSQGRGEKLFF	TGTGCCAGCTCCCAAGGAAGGGGTGAAAAACTGTTTTTT
18	TRBV15	few	TRBD2	TRBJ2-3	CATSREGLAGGSTDTQYF	TGTGCCACCAGCAGAGAAGGACTAGCGGGGGGGAGCACAGATACGCAGTATTTT
17	TRBV13	few	.	TRBJ2-1	CASSPSSGNLRMYEQFF	TGTGCCAGCAGCCCAAGCTCAGGGAACTTAAGAATGTATGAGCAGTTCTTC
14	TRBV5-1	.	TRBD2	TRBJ2-5	CASSLLSGGETQYF	TGCGCCAGCAGCTTGTTGAGCGGGGGAGAGACCCAGTACTTC